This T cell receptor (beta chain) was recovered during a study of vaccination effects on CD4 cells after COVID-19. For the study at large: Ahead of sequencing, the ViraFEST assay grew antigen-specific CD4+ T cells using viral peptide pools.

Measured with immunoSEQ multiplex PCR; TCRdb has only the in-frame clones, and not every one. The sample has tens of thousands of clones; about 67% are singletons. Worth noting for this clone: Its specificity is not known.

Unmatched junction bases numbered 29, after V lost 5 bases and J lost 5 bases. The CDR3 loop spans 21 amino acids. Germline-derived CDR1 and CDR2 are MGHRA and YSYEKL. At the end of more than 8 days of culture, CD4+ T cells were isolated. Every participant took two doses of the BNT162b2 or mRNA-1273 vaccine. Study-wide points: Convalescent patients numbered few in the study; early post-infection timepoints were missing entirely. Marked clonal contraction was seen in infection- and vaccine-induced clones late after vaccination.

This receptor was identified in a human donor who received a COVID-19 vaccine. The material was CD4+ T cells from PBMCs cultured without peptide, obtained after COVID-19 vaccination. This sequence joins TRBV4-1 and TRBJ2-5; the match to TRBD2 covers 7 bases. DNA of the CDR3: TGCGCCAGCAGCTTCTCGAACCGGCAGCCCGGTCAGTGGGGGGGTCGGGAGACCCAGTACTTC. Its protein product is CASSFSNRQPGQWGGRETQYF.